The rows below give T cell receptor beta chains drawn from one sample of a study of cytomegalovirus exposure and HLA in healthy donors. Using immunoSEQ multiplex PCR, the repertoire was profiled, and TCRdb retains in-frame clones only, with some absent. The sample lists roughly 250,000 clones, 80% occurring once. Sequenced: PBMCs. Source of these receptors: a girl aged 2-10 years in good health and CMV-seronegative. CDR3s include the opening cysteine and the closing phenylalanine or tryptophan. A D gene is named only where the DNA matches it firmly. Clone size is stated in some rows and not others, as once, few, many or a class when expanded.

>TRBJ2-7|TRBV27|TRBD1|NA
TGTGCCAGCAGGCCGCGACAGGGGGTGTCACCCTACGAGCAGTACTTC
CASRPRQGVSPYEQYF
>TRBJ2-2|TRBV19|NA|NA
TGTGCCAGTAGTATTCGGGCAGGGATCCCCGGGGAGCTGTTTTTT
CASSIRAGIPGELFF
>TRBJ1-5|TRBV15|NA|NA
TGTGCCACCAGCATGGAGGATCAGCCCCAGCATTTT
CATSMEDQPQHF
>TRBJ2-1|TRBV30|NA|NA
TGTGCCTGGAGTATAGGAGGGGGCATGGAGCAGTTCTTC
CAWSIGGGMEQFF
>TRBJ2-7|TRBV7-9|TRBD1|once
TGTGCCAGCAGCTTACTACAGGGGTATGACCGCTACGAGCAGTACTTC
CASSLLQGYDRYEQYF
>TRBJ1-6|TRBV2|TRBD1|NA
TGTGCCAGCAGTTACCCCGTCAGAGGACAGGAAATCCCTGAGAGGCCCCTCCACTTT
CASSYPVRGQEIPERPLHF
>TRBJ2-7|TRBV6-1|NA|NA
TGTGCCAGCAGCCAGGACAGATCCTACGAGCAGTACTTC
CASSQDRSYEQYF
>TRBJ2-2|TRBV27|TRBD1|NA
TGTGCCAGCAGCAGGGACAGGGCCGGGGAGCTGTTTTTT
CASSRDRAGELFF
>TRBJ2-7|TRBV28|NA|NA
TGTGCCAGCAGTTTATCGGGCGGGATGGCCTACGAGCAGTACTTC
CASSLSGGMAYEQYF
>TRBJ2-7|TRBV5-4|NA|NA
TGTGCCAGCAGCTTAAGCGAGAACTACGAGCAGTACTTC
CASSLSENYEQYF
>TRBJ1-2|TRBV5-1|NA|NA
TGCGCCAGCAGGCCTACCGGGACTACAGACTATGGCTACACCTTC
CASRPTGTTDYGYTF
>TRBJ1-6|TRBV5-1|NA|NA
TGCGCCAGCAGCTCCAGCAACAGGTTTTCGAATTCACCCCTCCACTTT
CASSSSNRFSNSPLHF
>TRBJ2-3|TRBV6-1|TRBD2|NA
TGTGCCAGCAGTGAAACCCTAGCGGGAGTGGGTACGCAGTATTTT
CASSETLAGVGTQYF
>TRBJ2-3|TRBV27|TRBD1|NA
TGTGCCAGCAGTCCGGGACAGGGTCACGATACGCAGTATTTT
CASSPGQGHDTQYF
>TRBJ1-2|TRBV9|TRBD1|NA
TGTGCCAGCAGCGATCAAAATTTGGACAGGGGGCGAAGAGAGCTCTATGGCTACACCTTC
CASSDQNLDRGRRELYGYTF
>TRBJ2-2|TRBV19|TRBD1|NA
TGTGCCAGTAGTATCTTGGACAGGGCGCCCGGGGAGCTGTTTTTT
CASSILDRAPGELFF
>TRBJ1-2|TRBV5-1|NA|NA
TGCGCCAGCAGCCAGGTGGGGGGGCTTATCTTTGGCTACACCTTC
CASSQVGGLIFGYTF
>TRBJ1-2|TRBV19|NA|NA
TGTGCCAGTAGTATAGACCTCTTCGCTAACTATGGCTACACCTTC
CASSIDLFANYGYTF
>TRBJ2-3|TRBV9|TRBD2|once
TGTGCCAGCTCCCTACGAGGGCTAGCGGATACAGATACGCAGTATTTT
CASSLRGLADTDTQYF
>TRBJ1-3|TRBV23-1|NA|NA
TGCGCCAGCAGTCGGGAGAGAAACTCTGGAAACACCATATATTTT
CASSRERNSGNTIYF
>TRBJ1-1|TRBV6-1|NA|NA
TGTGCCAGCGTAAGGGGCATGTCGGACACTGAAGCTTTCTTT
CASVRGMSDTEAFF
>TRBJ1-6|TRBV27|TRBD1|NA
TGTGCCAGCAGTTCATCGATGGGACAGGGGAGATCACCCCTCCACTTT
CASSSSMGQGRSPLHF
>TRBJ2-3|TRBV5-1|NA|NA
TGCGCCAGCAGCAAGAGACAGTCCACAGATACGCAGTATTTT
CASSKRQSTDTQYF
>TRBJ2-1|TRBV27|TRBD2|NA
TGTGCCAGCAGTTTAGTTTTCGGGACTAGCGGGAGTTACAATGAGCAGTTCTTC
CASSLVFGTSGSYNEQFF
>TRBJ1-1|TRBV4-1|NA|NA
TGCGCCAGCAGCCCACCAAGGGGGTACACTGAAGCTTTCTTT
CASSPPRGYTEAFF
>TRBJ2-5|TRBV7-9|NA|NA
TGTGCCAGCAGCTCGCCGGGACTCGTACAAGAGACCCAGTACTTC
CASSSPGLVQETQYF
>TRBJ1-6|TRBV19|TRBD1|NA
TGTGCCAGTAGGATAGGACAGGGGGCCTCCTATAATTCACCCCTCCACTTT
CASRIGQGASYNSPLHF
>TRBJ2-3|TRBV2|NA|NA
TGTGCCAGCAGTCCGGGGGATACGCAGTATTTT
CASSPGDTQYF
>TRBJ2-7|TRBV28|NA|NA
TGTGCCAGCAGTCCCGTGCAGGTCTACGAGCAGTACTTC
CASSPVQVYEQYF